Listed below are T cell receptor beta chains from one sample, sequenced in a study of Ad26.COV2.S vaccination and SARS-CoV-2 variants. The data were produced by immunoSEQ multiplex PCR, yet TCRdb's version contains in-frame clones alone and is incomplete. This sample has 440,000 or so clones, with nearly 90% found just once. Sequencing used peripheral blood, obtained in a trial of Ad26.COV2.S vaccine versus placebo. The receptors were sampled from a person aged 18-65 years who received the Ad26.COV2.S COVID-19 vaccine or a placebo. Each CDR3 is given with its conserved first and last residue. D genes are given only for firm matches. Rows may omit the clone size; those that give it use once, few, many or a size class.

clone size	CDR3 length	V gene	D gene	J gene	CDR3 DNA	CDR3 protein
-	18	TRBV7-2	TRBD2	TRBJ2-1	TGTGCCAGCAGCTTCGGACTAGCGGGAGGATCACCGTACGGTGAGCAGTTCTTC	CASSFGLAGGSPYGEQFF
-	15	TRBV6-5	TRBD1	TRBJ1-4	TGTGCCAGCAGGGAGGGTCCTAGACAGGGTGAAAAACTGTTTTTT	CASREGPRQGEKLFF
-	12	TRBV6-5	-	TRBJ2-7	TGTGCCAGCAGGACACAGCCCTACGAGCAGTACTTC	CASRTQPYEQYF
-	17	TRBV7-6	TRBD1	TRBJ2-1	TGTGCCAGCAGCAAGAGGGCGATCAGGGGGCTGTACAATGAGCAGTTCTTC	CASSKRAIRGLYNEQFF
-	13	TRBV30	TRBD1	TRBJ2-1	TGTGCCTGGAGCCGGGACAGGTACAATGAGCAGTTCTTC	CAWSRDRYNEQFF
-	15	TRBV28	-	TRBJ1-4	TGTGCCAGCAGTTTAGGGGTAGGGTTTCAGGAAAAACTGTTTTTT	CASSLGVGFQEKLFF
-	15	TRBV6-6	TRBD1	TRBJ1-1	TGTGCCAGCAGTAGACAGGGGGCCGCGAACACTGAAGCTTTCTTT	CASSRQGAANTEAFF
-	14	TRBV3-1/TRBV3-2	-	TRBJ1-3	TGTGCCAGCAGCCATGGAACAACAGGAAACACCATATATTTT	CASSHGTTGNTIYF
-	15	TRBV6-2/TRBV6-3	-	TRBJ1-6	TGTGCCAGCAGTTACGGAGGACGGGTAAATTCACCCCTCCACTTT	CASSYGGRVNSPLHF
-	19	TRBV6-1	TRBD1	TRBJ2-1	TGTGCCAGCAGTGACCGGGACAGGGGACGCCGGGCCTTTGCGAATGAGCAGTTCTTC	CASSDRDRGRRAFANEQFF
-	11	TRBV7-9	-	TRBJ2-5	TGTGCCAGCAGCTCCCAGGAGACCCAGTACTTC	CASSSQETQYF
-	19	TRBV4-1	-	TRBJ2-6	TGCGCCAGCAGCCAAGATCGGTTAGGAATGCTCTCTGGGGCCAACGTCCTGACTTTC	CASSQDRLGMLSGANVLTF
-	18	TRBV5-1	TRBD2	TRBJ2-1	TGCGCCAGCAGCTCGGCAACCCTAGCGGGAGGGCACTACAATGAGCAGTTCTTC	CASSSATLAGGHYNEQFF
-	18	TRBV9	TRBD2	TRBJ2-2	TGTGCCAGCAGCGGAAGGCCCGGGACTAGCCAACTTGCCGGGGAGCTGTTTTTT	CASSGRPGTSQLAGELFF
-	16	TRBV4-1	-	TRBJ1-4	TGCGCCAGCAGCCAAGCACCGGTTGCAACTAATGAAAAACTGTTTTTT	CASSQAPVATNEKLFF
-	12	TRBV6-2/TRBV6-3	-	TRBJ1-4	TGTGCCAGCAGTTATTGGGGTGAAAAACTGTTTTTT	CASSYWGEKLFF
-	14	TRBV9	TRBD2	TRBJ2-1	TGTGCCAGCAGTCGAGCGGGGTCAAACAGGGAGCAGTTCTTC	CASSRAGSNREQFF
-	15	TRBV3-1/TRBV3-2	TRBD2	TRBJ2-5	TGTGCCAGCAGCCCGACTAGCGGGGCCACGGGTACCCAGTACTTC	CASSPTSGATGTQYF
-	12	TRBV5-4	-	TRBJ1-1	TGTGCCAGCAGCCTCATGAACACTGAAGCTTTCTTT	CASSLMNTEAFF
-	15	TRBV6-5	-	TRBJ1-6	TGTGCCAGCAGTTACAGTGTCGCTGCGGCTTCACCCCTCCACTTT	CASSYSVAAASPLHF
-	13	TRBV6-2/TRBV6-3	-	TRBJ2-7	TGTGCCAGCAGTTACGGGTTAACCTACGAGCAGTACTTC	CASSYGLTYEQYF
-	15	TRBV2	TRBD2	TRBJ2-1	TGTGCCAGCAACGGGGTTAGACTAGCGGGTAATGAGCAGTTCTTC	CASNGVRLAGNEQFF
-	15	TRBV4-1	TRBD1	TRBJ1-1	TGCGCCAGCAGCAAGGGACAGGGGTACGTCACTGAAGCTTTCTTT	CASSKGQGYVTEAFF
-	16	TRBV5-1	-	TRBJ1-5	TGCGCCAGCAGCTTGGACAGGCGTCGGGTTAATCAGCCCCAGCATTTT	CASSLDRRRVNQPQHF
-	16	TRBV4-1	-	TRBJ1-3	TGCGCCAGCAGCCATGAAACAAGAGTCCCTGGAAACACCATATATTTT	CASSHETRVPGNTIYF
few	18	TRBV4-1	TRBD2	TRBJ2-2	TGCGCCAGCAGCCAACGAACCAGCGGGAGGACGAACACCGGGGAGCTGTTTTTT	CASSQRTSGRTNTGELFF
-	17	TRBV25-1	TRBD1	TRBJ1-3	TGTGCCAGCAGTGAGGATCAGACAGGGGGCCCTGGAAACACCATATATTTT	CASSEDQTGGPGNTIYF
-	15	TRBV7-3	-	TRBJ2-2	TGTGCCAGCAGCACCGGGACACCAAACACCGGGGAGCTGTTTTTT	CASSTGTPNTGELFF
-	18	TRBV14	TRBD2	TRBJ2-5	TGTGCCAGCAGCCAAGGCGCGGGAGGCATGTACTCCCAAGAGACCCAGTACTTC	CASSQGAGGMYSQETQYF
-	14	TRBV7-2	TRBD1	TRBJ1-6	TGTGCCAGCAGCTTTGGACAGGGGAATTCACCCCTCCACTTT	CASSFGQGNSPLHF
-	17	TRBV27	TRBD1	TRBJ1-3	TGTGCCAGCAGTTTATCGCTAGGACAGGGCTCTGGAAACACCATATATTTT	CASSLSLGQGSGNTIYF
-	16	TRBV28	-	TRBJ2-2	TGTGCCAGCAGTTCCCCGTGGGAGCACGGCACCGGGGAGCTGTTTTTT	CASSSPWEHGTGELFF
-	11	TRBV2	TRBD1	TRBJ1-1	TGTGCCAGCAGCGGACAGGGAGGGGCTTTCTTT	CASSGQGGAFF
-	13	TRBV6-2/TRBV6-3	-	TRBJ1-2	TGTGCCAGCAGCTATGACGGACAGTATGGCTACACCTTC	CASSYDGQYGYTF
-	14	TRBV19	-	TRBJ2-7	TGTGCCAGTAGTCCCCGTGGGACTGCCTACGAGCAGTACTTC	CASSPRGTAYEQYF
-	15	TRBV7-6	-	TRBJ1-6	TGTGCCAGCGCTACTACGGACACAAATAATTCACCCCTCCACTTT	CASATTDTNNSPLHF
once	12	TRBV28	-	TRBJ1-2	TGTGCCACCCTACAGGGTGACTATGGCTACACCTTC	CATLQGDYGYTF
-	13	TRBV21-1	-	TRBJ1-1	TGTGCCAGCAGCGGACCCGACAGGACTGAAGCTTTCTTT	CASSGPDRTEAFF
-	14	TRBV2	TRBD1	TRBJ1-2	TGTGCCAGCAGAAAACAGGGGTTCGGCTATGGCTACACCTTC	CASRKQGFGYGYTF
-	15	TRBV20-1	TRBD2	TRBJ2-7	TGCAGTGCTAGTAGGACTAGCGGGAGAACAGGGGAGCAGTACTTC	CSASRTSGRTGEQYF
-	14	TRBV2	-	TRBJ1-2	TGTGCCAGCGAAAAGACAGGTCCTCTCTATGGCTACACCTTC	CASEKTGPLYGYTF
-	12	TRBV3-1/TRBV3-2	-	TRBJ2-7	TGTGCCAGCAGCCAGCAGGGTTACGAGCAGTACTTC	CASSQQGYEQYF
-	16	TRBV10-3	-	TRBJ1-1	TGTGCCATCAGTTTCCGGGACCTAGGGGGTTACACTGAAGCTTTCTTT	CAISFRDLGGYTEAFF
-	14	TRBV7-9	TRBD2	TRBJ2-3	TGTGCCAGCAGCCCAACAGCGGGACGAGATACGCAGTATTTT	CASSPTAGRDTQYF
once	15	TRBV4-1	TRBD1	TRBJ1-1	TGCGCCAGCAGCCGACGACAGGGGGTCGACACTGAAGCTTTCTTT	CASSRRQGVDTEAFF
-	11	TRBV20-1	-	TRBJ2-1	TGCAGTGCAGACGGACTGAGTGAGCAGTTCTTC	CSADGLSEQFF
-	15	TRBV2	-	TRBJ1-4	TGTGCCAGCAATCCGAGTACGGGGACTAATGAAAAACTGTTTTTT	CASNPSTGTNEKLFF
-	14	TRBV4-2	-	TRBJ1-2	TGTGCCAGCAGGAGATCAGAAGAAATCTATGGCTACACCTTC	CASRRSEEIYGYTF
-	13	TRBV6-5	-	TRBJ1-2	TGTGCCAGCAGTTCCGCAAGTGGCTATGGCTACACCTTC	CASSSASGYGYTF
few	14	TRBV4-2	-	TRBJ1-5	TGTGCCAGCAGCCAAGATTCGGGCATGGAGCCCCAGCATTTT	CASSQDSGMEPQHF
-	15	TRBV11-2	-	TRBJ1-3	TGTGCCAGCAGCTTAATAGCGGGGGCTGGAAACACCATATATTTT	CASSLIAGAGNTIYF
-	15	TRBV23-1	-	TRBJ2-7	TGCGCCAGCAGTCAAGCGGGACAGACGACATACGAGCAGTACTTC	CASSQAGQTTYEQYF
-	14	TRBV5-1	-	TRBJ1-4	TGCGCCAGCAGCAGCGGGACTCAGAATGAAAAACTGTTTTTT	CASSSGTQNEKLFF
-	15	TRBV27	-	TRBJ1-3	TGTGCCAGCAGTTTAACTGGACAGATGGCAAACACCATATATTTT	CASSLTGQMANTIYF
-	14	TRBV30	-	TRBJ1-5	TGTGCCTACACTCCCGGTTCGGGCGGGTGGCCCCAGCATTTT	CAYTPGSGGWPQHF
-	16	TRBV4-1	TRBD1	TRBJ1-4	TGCGCCAGCAGCCAAGGAACGACAGGGGGGACTGAAAAACTGTTTTTT	CASSQGTTGGTEKLFF
-	15	TRBV5-1	-	TRBJ1-2	TGCGCCAGCAGCTTTATGGGGAAACAAACTTATGGCTACACCTTC	CASSFMGKQTYGYTF